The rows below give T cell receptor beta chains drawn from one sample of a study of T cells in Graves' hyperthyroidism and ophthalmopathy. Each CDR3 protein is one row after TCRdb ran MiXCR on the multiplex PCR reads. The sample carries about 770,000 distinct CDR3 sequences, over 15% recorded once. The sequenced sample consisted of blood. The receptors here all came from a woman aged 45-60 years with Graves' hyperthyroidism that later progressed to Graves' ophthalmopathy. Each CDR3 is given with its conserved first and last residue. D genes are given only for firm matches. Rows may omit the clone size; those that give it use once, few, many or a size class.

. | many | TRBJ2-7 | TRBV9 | TGTGCCAGCAGCGTAGTTCCAGTGTCGGCCTACGAGCAGTACTTC | CASSVVPVSAYEQYF
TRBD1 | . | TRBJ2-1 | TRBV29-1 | TGCAGCGTTGTCGGACAGGGGTACAATGAGCAGTTCTTC | CSVVGQGYNEQFF
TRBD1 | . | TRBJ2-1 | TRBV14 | TGTGCCAGCAGCCGAGACAGGGGGGCCCCTTCCACCGGCTCCTACAATGAGCAGTTCTTC | CASSRDRGAPSTGSYNEQFF
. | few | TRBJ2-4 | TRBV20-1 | TGCAGTGCTGGTACTCCGGGACCCCGGGCCAAAAACATTCAGTACTTC | CSAGTPGPRAKNIQYF
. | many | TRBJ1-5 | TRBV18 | TGTGCCAGCTCACCTCTTAACAGGGACCCCCTCAATCAGCCCCAGCATTTT | CASSPLNRDPLNQPQHF
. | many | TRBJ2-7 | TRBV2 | TGTGCCAGCAGAGGACAGAAGGCTTCCCTCGAGCAGTACTTC | CASRGQKASLEQYF
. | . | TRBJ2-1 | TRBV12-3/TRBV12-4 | TGTGCCAGCAGGTTGGGACCCCTTTACAATGAGCAGTTCTTC | CASRLGPLYNEQFF
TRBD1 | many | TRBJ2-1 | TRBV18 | TGTGCCAGCTCACGTGTCCGGGACAGGGATATGGCTGAGCAGTTCTTC | CASSRVRDRDMAEQFF
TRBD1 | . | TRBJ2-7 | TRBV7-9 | TGTGCCAGCAGCCCACCCACAGGGGGCACAGCCTACGAGCAGTACTTC | CASSPPTGGTAYEQYF
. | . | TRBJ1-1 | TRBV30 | TGTGCCTGGAGTAAGCAGGCGAACACTGAAGCTTTCTTT | CAWSKQANTEAFF
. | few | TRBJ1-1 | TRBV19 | TGTGCCAGTAGTATGGTCCACACGAACACTGAAGCTTTCTTT | CASSMVHTNTEAFF
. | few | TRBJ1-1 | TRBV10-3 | TGTGCCATCAGTGAGATCCCCGGAGCGAACACTGAAGCTTTCTTT | CAISEIPGANTEAFF
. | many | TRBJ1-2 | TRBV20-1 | TGCAGTGCTAGCGACTGGGATGGCTACACCTTC | CSASDWDGYTF
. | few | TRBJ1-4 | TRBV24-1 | TGTGCCACCAGTGATTCCAGGGTGGCTAATGAAAAACTGTTTTTT | CATSDSRVANEKLFF
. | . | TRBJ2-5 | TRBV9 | TGTGCCAGCAGCGTGGGCGCGGAACAAGAGACCCAGTACTTC | CASSVGAEQETQYF
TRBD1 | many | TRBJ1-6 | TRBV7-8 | TGTGCCAGCAGCACTACAGGGGATTCACCCCTCCACTTT | CASSTTGDSPLHF
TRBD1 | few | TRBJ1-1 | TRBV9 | TGTGCCAGCACCAGGACAGGGGAAACTGAAGCTTTCTTT | CASTRTGETEAFF
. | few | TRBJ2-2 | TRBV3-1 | TGTGCCAGCAGCCAAACGATGGAGAACACCGGGGAGCTGTTTTTT | CASSQTMENTGELFF
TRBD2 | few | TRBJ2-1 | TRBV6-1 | TGTGCCAGCAGAAATCTAGCGGGGGGAGGCCACAATGAGCAGTTCTTC | CASRNLAGGGHNEQFF
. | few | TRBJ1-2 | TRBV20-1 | TGCAGTGCTAGTAACAGGTACCTCTATGGCTACACCTTC | CSASNRYLYGYTF
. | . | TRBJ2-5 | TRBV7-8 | TGTGCCAGCAGCTTGACAGGGAGGTACCAAGAGACCCAGTACTTC | CASSLTGRYQETQYF
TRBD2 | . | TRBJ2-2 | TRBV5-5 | TGTGCCAGCAGCAAACGACTAGCGGGGACTAACACCGGGGAGCTGTTTTTT | CASSKRLAGTNTGELFF
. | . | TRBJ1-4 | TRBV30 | TGTGCCTGGAGTGGGAAGGAAGCGACTAATGAAAAACTGTTTTTT | CAWSGKEATNEKLFF
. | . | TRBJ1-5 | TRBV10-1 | TGCGCCAGCCGTTTTTATCAGCCCCAGCATTTT | CASRFYQPQHF
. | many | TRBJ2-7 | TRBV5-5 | TGTGCCAGCAGTCCAAAGACGGCTAGCTCCTACGAGCAGTACTTC | CASSPKTASSYEQYF